This TCR beta chain was recorded in a study of blood T cell repertoires in COVID-19. Study summary: Collection of acute and convalescent COVID-19 samples took place in the United States, Italy and Spain. In each case, the material was cDNA or gDNA derived from T cells, B-cell-depleted T cells, or PBMCs.

In the original analysis: Reference gene primer amplification in the assay estimated nucleated cell counts. Clones were sequenced by immunoSEQ multiplex PCR, and TCRdb holds only the in-frame ones, with some missing. The V and J calls and clone size were taken over from that table, and D and trimming were inferred from the DNA. Among about 55,000 clones listed, approximately 84% were seen once. CDR1 is MNHEY, CDR2 SVGAGI, per germline. Trimming stripped 2 bases from V and 0 bases from J, with 13 bases between. The CDR3 totals 16 residues. Sequencing was performed on peripheral blood. The V and J genes are TRBV6-5 and TRBJ1-1; D gene unclear. The sequence was collected from a human donor with active COVID-19. The donor label of this sample is uncertain. CDR3 bases: TGTGCCAGCAGTTACGGATCGGGGATCGTGAACACTGAAGCTTTCTTT. Translating it yields CASSYGSGIVNTEAFF.